A single sample gave rise to the 9 T cell receptor beta chains below, sequenced in a study of T cell responses to AZD1222 COVID-19 vaccine. Assay: immunoSEQ multiplex PCR; the TCRdb copy retains only in-frame clones and omits some. Among fewer than 200,000 clones listed, 75% to 90% were seen once. This specimen consisted of peripheral blood, obtained on day 0 of AZD1222 vaccination. Source of these receptors: an adult in good health.

The count of this clone is one. V usage is TRBV2 and J usage is TRBJ2-3; weak D call: TRBD1 (5 bases). V was cut by 6 bases and J by 0 bases, with 10 bases left in between. The germline V gene encodes CDR1 SNHLY and CDR2 FYNNEI. There are 14 residues in the CDR3. The chain's CDR3 is CASSRTWSTDTQYF. The CDR3 DNA reads TGTGCCAGCAGCAGGACATGGAGCACAGATACGCAGTATTTT. Variable domain in full (rest from reference TRBV2 and TRBJ2-3): EPEVTQTPSHQVTQMGQEVILRCVPISNHLYFYWYRQILGQKVEFLVSFYNNEISEKSEIFDDQFSVERPDGSNFTLKIRSTKLEDSAMYFCASSRTWSTDTQYFGPGTRLTVL.

The gene calls are TRBV21-1 and TRBJ2-1; the D call of TRBD2 is as the table states it, not checked on the DNA. TRBV21-1 counts as a pseudogene. The CDR3 spans 17 residues. As DNA, the CDR3 is TGTGCCAGCATAAAGGGGGGGGACACGAACCACTACAATGAGCAGTTCTTC. Translation: CASIKGGDTNHYNEQFF.

This chain links TRBV5-1 with TRBJ2-7; 8 nucleotides align to TRBD1. CDR3 length equals 15 residues. Germline CDR1 SGHRS, CDR2 YFSETQ. With 3 bases clipped from V and 5 bases from J, the junction kept 10 bases outside the gene matches. The DNA for the CDR3 is TGCGCCAGCAGCTATACCGGGACAGGCATAGACGAGCAGTACTTC. Amino acid sequence: CASSYTGTGIDEQYF.

The chain recombines TRBV27 with TRBJ2-2, with D perhaps TRBD2 (5 bases). This CDR3 comprises 18 residues. CDR1 is MNHEY, CDR2 SMNVEV, per germline (reference sequence). V lost 2 bases, J lost 7 bases, and 23 bases lay in between. The CDR3 DNA follows: TGTGCCAGCAGTTTAATTTCTGCGGGCCTTAGTGAGGTCGGGGAGCTGTTTTTT. It specifies CASSLISAGLSEVGELFF.

A single count supports this clone. The J gene is TRBJ1-6, the V gene TRBV9; D gene unclear. Trimming removed 0 bases from V and 0 bases from J, with 4 bases in between. Germline CDR1 and CDR2: SGDLS and YYNGEE. This CDR3 has 15 amino acids. The CDR3 sequence is CASSVGSSYNSPLHF. The CDR3 nucleotides are TGTGCCAGCAGCGTAGGGAGCTCCTATAATTCACCCCTCCACTTT.

The genes are TRBV30 and TRBJ1-2, with 9 bases that match TRBD1. Germline lookup yields CDR1 GTSNPN and CDR2 SVGIG (reference sequence). The CDR3 contains 14 residues. V dropped 0 bases and J dropped 9; count of bases not matched to a gene: 8. This CDR3 reads CAWSVSTGGASYTF. DNA of the CDR3: TGTGCCTGGAGTGTTTCTACAGGGGGCGCGAGCTACACCTTC.

This chain connects TRBV12-5 to TRBJ2-7, with a possible D match to TRBD1 (6 bases). The length of the CDR3 is 14 residues. Germline V lookup: CDR1 LGHNT, CDR2 FRNRAP. Trimming shortened V by 7 bases and J by 2 bases, and 15 bases separated the two germline ends. The CDR3 DNA sequence: TGTGCTAGTGCCCCACAGGGACCGGCCTACGAGCAGTACTTC. Amino acids: CASAPQGPAYEQYF.

This chain connects TRBV30 to TRBJ1-6, with D uncertain. CDR1 and CDR2 (germline): GTSNPN, SVGIG (reference sequence). This CDR3 has 13 residues. V was pared by 2 bases and J by 8 bases, with 10 bases between. The CDR3: CAWSWRPDSPLHF. The CDR3 nucleotides are TGTGCCTGGAGTTGGAGGCCGGATTCACCCCTCCACTTT. The whole variable domain, filled in from reference TRBV30 and TRBJ1-6, reads SQTIHQWPATLVQPVGSPLSLECTVEGTSNPNLYWYRQAAGRGLQLLFYSVGIGQISSEVPQNLSASRPQDRQFILSSKKLLLSDSGFYLCAWSWRPDSPLHFGNGTRLTVT.

The chain joins TRBV5-6 to TRBJ1-3, with D maybe TRBD1 (6 bases). The CDR3 loop spans 15 amino acids. Germline values: CDR1 SGHDT, CDR2 YYEEEE. Trimming cost V 6 bases and J 1 base, with 14 bases left between them. The CDR3 loop reads CASTEPGTSGNTIYF. CDR3 sequence (DNA): TGTGCCAGCACGGAGCCAGGGACATCTGGAAACACCATATATTTT.